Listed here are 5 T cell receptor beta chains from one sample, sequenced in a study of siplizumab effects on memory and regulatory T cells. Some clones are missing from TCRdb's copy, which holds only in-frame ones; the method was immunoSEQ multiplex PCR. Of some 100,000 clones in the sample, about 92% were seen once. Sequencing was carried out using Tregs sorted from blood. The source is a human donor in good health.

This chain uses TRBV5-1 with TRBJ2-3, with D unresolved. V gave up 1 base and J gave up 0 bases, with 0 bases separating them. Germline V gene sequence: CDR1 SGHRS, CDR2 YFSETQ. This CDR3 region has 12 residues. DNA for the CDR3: TGCGCCAGCAGCTTGAGCACAGATACGCAGTATTTT. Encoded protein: CASSLSTDTQYF.

DNA for the CDR3: TGTGCCAGCAGTTCAGAGGACAGGGTGCACGAGCAGTACTTC. Protein product: CASSSEDRVHEQYF. The chain joins TRBV27 to TRBJ2-7; TRBD1 aligns across 8 bases. Germline-derived CDR1 and CDR2 are MNHEY and SMNVEV (reference sequence). This CDR3 comprises 14 residues. Trimming took 4 bases from V and 5 from J; bases not matched to a gene: 7.

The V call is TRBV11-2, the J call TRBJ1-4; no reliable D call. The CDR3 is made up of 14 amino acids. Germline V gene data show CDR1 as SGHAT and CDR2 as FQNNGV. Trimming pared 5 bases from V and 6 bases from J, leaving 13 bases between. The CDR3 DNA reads TGTGCCAGCAGCCCCTGGAGGTCTTATGAAAAACTGTTTTTT. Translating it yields CASSPWRSYEKLFF.

CDR3 in DNA: TGCGCCAGCAGCTCCGACCGGGCTTACGAGCAGTACTTC. Its protein is CASSSDRAYEQYF. The chain has TRBV5-1 and TRBJ2-7, with D unresolved. The CDR3 extends over 13 amino acids. Germline-derived CDR1 and CDR2 are SGHRS and YFSETQ. Deletions cut 3 bases from V and 4 bases from J, with 11 bases between.

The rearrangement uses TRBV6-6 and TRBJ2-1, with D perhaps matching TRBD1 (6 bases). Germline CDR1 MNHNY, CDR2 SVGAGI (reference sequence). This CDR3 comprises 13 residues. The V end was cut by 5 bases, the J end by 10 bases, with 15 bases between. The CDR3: CASSIYGQNEQFF. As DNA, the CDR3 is TGTGCCAGCAGTATCTACGGACAGAACGAGCAGTTCTTC.